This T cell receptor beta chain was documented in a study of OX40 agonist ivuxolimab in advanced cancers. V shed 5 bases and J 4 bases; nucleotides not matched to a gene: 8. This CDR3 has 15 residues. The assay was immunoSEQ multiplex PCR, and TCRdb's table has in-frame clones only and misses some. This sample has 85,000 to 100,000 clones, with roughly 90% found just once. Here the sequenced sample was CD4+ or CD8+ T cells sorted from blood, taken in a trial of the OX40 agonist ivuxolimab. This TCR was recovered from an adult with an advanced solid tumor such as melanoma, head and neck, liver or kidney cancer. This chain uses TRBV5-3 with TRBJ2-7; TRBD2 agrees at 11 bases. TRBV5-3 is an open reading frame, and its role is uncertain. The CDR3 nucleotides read TGTGCCAGAAGTTTCGTAGCGGGAGGGCCGTACGAGCAGTACTTC. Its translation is CARSFVAGGPYEQYF.